The 20 T cell receptor beta chains below come from one sample, sequenced in a study of chemoradiotherapy in HPV16-positive cancers. Using immunoSEQ multiplex PCR, the repertoire was profiled, and TCRdb retains in-frame clones only, with some absent. Seen here are roughly 34,000 clones, about four fifths observed once, and the top ten hold roughly 3.8%. This specimen was blood, taken from a patient who underwent chemoradiotherapy. Receptors were obtained from a human donor with HPV-associated anogenital cancer.

This chain joins TRBV30 and TRBJ2-7; D gene uncertain. Trimming removed 4 bases at V and 0 bases at J, with 13 bases between. The CDR3 covers 14 residues. Germline V gene lookup returns CDR1 GTSNPN and CDR2 SVGIG (reference sequence). CDR3 sequence reads: CAWTLQWSSYEQYF. CDR3 sequence (DNA): TGTGCCTGGACCTTACAGTGGAGCTCCTACGAGCAGTACTTC.

This chain links TRBV2 with TRBJ2-7, with D perhaps being TRBD1 or TRBD2 (5 bases each). The CDR3 totals 14 residues. Looked up from germline, CDR1 is SNHLY and CDR2 is FYNNEI. Trimming stripped 7 bases from V and 0 bases from J, with 13 bases between. The CDR3 protein is CASIEGSYSYEQYF. The CDR3 DNA sequence: TGTGCCAGCATCGAGGGGTCTTACTCCTACGAGCAGTACTTC.

V usage is TRBV6-1 and J usage is TRBJ1-4; 7 nucleotides align to TRBD1. The CDR3 consists of 13 residues. After removal of 11 bases from V and 5 bases from J, the junction contained 8 bases not matched to a gene. Looked up from germline, CDR1 is MNHNS and CDR2 is SASEGT. CDR3 in amino acids: CAGRGRVNEKLFF. CDR3 sequence (DNA): TGTGCCGGAAGGGGGCGCGTAAATGAAAAACTGTTTTTT.

This chain links TRBV2 with TRBJ2-5, with D unresolved. The V and J ends lost 6 bases and 4 bases respectively, with 12 bases between them. The CDR3 extends over 13 amino acids. The germline V gene has CDR1 SNHLY and CDR2 FYNNEI. The CDR3 nucleotides read TGTGCCAGCAGCCTGGAGAAGGTAGAGACCCAGTACTTC. This gives the protein CASSLEKVETQYF.

The rearrangement joins TRBV10-3 to TRBJ1-3; D remains unclear. Looked up from germline, CDR1 is ENHRY and CDR2 is SYGVKD. V lost 6 bases and J lost 4, with 13 bases in between. The CDR3 spans 14 residues. CDR3 sequence reads: CAIRRKDGGNTIYF. The CDR3 bases are TGTGCCATCAGACGGAAGGACGGCGGAAACACCATATATTTT.

The chain links TRBV14 to TRBJ1-2; weak D call: TRBD1 (5 bases). Between the trimmed V and J ends, which lost 0 bases and 2 bases, there was a span of 22 bases. The CDR3 has 19 amino acids. Germline V gives CDR1 SGHDN, CDR2 FVKESK. The CDR3 sequence: CASSQDEVHRQGKNYGYTF. The CDR3 DNA reads as TGTGCCAGCAGCCAAGATGAAGTCCATCGGCAGGGAAAAAACTATGGCTACACCTTC.

V and J are TRBV30 and TRBJ1-1; D remains ambiguous. Looked up from germline, CDR1 is GTSNPN and CDR2 is SVGIG (reference sequence). CDR3 size: 14 residues. Between the trimmed V and J ends, which lost 6 bases and 5 bases, there was a span of 19 bases. This CDR3 reads CACPLGPQSTEAFF. CDR3 nucleotide sequence: TGTGCCTGCCCGCTAGGGCCCCAGAGTACTGAAGCTTTCTTT.

The chain combines TRBV25-1 with TRBJ2-1, with a tentative D call TRBD1 (5 bases). The CDR3 consists of 12 residues. V lost 4 bases and J 15 bases, leaving 16 bases between the germline ends. The germline V gene encodes CDR1 MGHDK and CDR2 SYGVNS. As DNA, the CDR3 is TGTGCCAGCAGTGGACGCCGGCAGGGAAGGTTCTTC. It codes for CASSGRRQGRFF.

The chain combines TRBV5-1 with TRBJ2-7; 7 bases agree with TRBD1. The CDR3 contains 14 residues. With 1 base clipped from V and 3 bases from J, the junction kept 4 bases outside the gene matches. The germline V gene encodes CDR1 SGHRS and CDR2 YFSETQ. The CDR3: CASSLTGVIYEQYF. The DNA for the CDR3 is TGCGCCAGCAGCTTGACAGGGGTGATCTACGAGCAGTACTTC. Full variable domain (rest looked up from reference TRBV5-1 and TRBJ2-7): KAGVTQTPRYLIKTRGQQVTLSCSPISGHRSVSWYQQTPGQGLQFLFEYFSETQRNKGNFPGRFSGRQFSNSRSEMNVSTLELGDSALYLCASSLTGVIYEQYFGPGTRLTVT.

The genes are TRBV9 and TRBJ2-3; either TRBD1 or TRBD2 may supply D (5 bases each). Trimming took 2 bases from V and 0 from J, leaving 13 bases between them. CDR1 and CDR2 from the germline V gene are SGDLS and YYNGEE. The CDR3 is 16 amino acids. CDR3 sequence: CASSVQTGLSTDTQYF. The CDR3 nucleotides read TGTGCCAGCAGCGTTCAAACAGGACTCAGCACAGATACGCAGTATTTT.

V and J are TRBV7-3 and TRBJ1-1; D not certain. Germline lookup yields CDR1 SGHTA and CDR2 FQGTGA. The ends were cut back, 1 base at V and 3 bases at J, with 6 bases in the middle. The CDR3 totals 13 residues. The CDR3 spells CASSLMAYTEAFF. The CDR3, as DNA: TGTGCCAGCAGCTTAATGGCATACACTGAAGCTTTCTTT.

The CDR3: CASSTHRGSNEKLFF. CDR3 sequence (DNA): TGTGCCAGCAGTACCCACCGGGGCTCTAATGAAAAACTGTTTTTT. The chain combines TRBV6-5 with TRBJ1-4; D is perhaps TRBD1 (5 bases). Trimming removed 5 bases at V and 3 bases at J, with 13 bases between. Germline lookup yields CDR1 MNHEY and CDR2 SVGAGI. The CDR3 length is 15 residues.

The genes are TRBV7-2 and TRBJ1-1; D may be TRBD1 (6 bases). From germline, CDR1 is SGHTA and CDR2 FQGNSA. This CDR3 region has 15 residues. V lost 5 bases to trimming and J lost 4 bases, with 17 bases between them. The CDR3 sequence is CASSLNTGLGTEAFF. The CDR3 DNA sequence: TGTGCCAGCAGCCTCAATACAGGGCTCGGCACTGAAGCTTTCTTT.

The chain uses TRBV7-2 and TRBJ2-7; maybe TRBD1 (6 bases). This CDR3 is 14 amino acids long. Germline loops: CDR1 SGHTA, CDR2 FQGNSA. The V and J ends lost 3 bases and 3 bases respectively, with 12 bases between them. This chain's CDR3 is CASSFFGTNYEQYF. CDR3 nucleotide sequence: TGTGCCAGCAGCTTCTTCGGGACAAACTACGAGCAGTACTTC.

The chain has TRBV6-5 and TRBJ1-2; D not certain. The length of the CDR3 is 14 residues. Germline CDR1 MNHEY, CDR2 SVGAGI. Trimming removed 2 bases from V and 4 bases from J, with 11 bases in between. CDR3 nucleotides: TGTGCCAGCAGTTACAGTCAGGCCCCCTATGGCTACACCTTC. Translating it yields CASSYSQAPYGYTF.

The chain uses TRBV18 and TRBJ2-3; a weak D match, TRBD2 (6 bases). From germline, CDR1 is KGHSH and CDR2 LQKENI. The CDR3 is 17 residues long. Trimming removed 2 bases from V and 2 bases from J, with 17 bases in between. The CDR3 region is CASSPGVLAEFTDTQYF. CDR3 coding DNA: TGTGCCAGCTCACCAGGGGTACTAGCAGAATTCACAGATACGCAGTATTTT.

The table lists this clone with a count of one. V is TRBV4-1 and J is TRBJ1-5; 8 nucleotides line up with TRBD1. After removal of 4 bases from V and 3 bases from J, the junction contained 5 bases not matched to a gene. Germline CDR1 is MGHRA and CDR2 is YSYEKL. The CDR3 consists of 15 residues. CDR3: CASSPRQGNNQPQHF. In DNA, the CDR3 is TGCGCCAGCAGCCCCCGACAGGGGAACAATCAGCCCCAGCATTTT.

The genes are TRBV5-4 and TRBJ2-7; D perhaps matches TRBD1 (6 bases). The CDR3 length is 15 residues. Germline CDR1 and CDR2: SGHNT and YYREEE (reference sequence). The V end lost 0 bases, the J end lost 0 bases, and 10 bases lay between the germline ends. CDR3 sequence (DNA): TGTGCCAGCAGCTTGGGGACAGTCTACTCCTACGAGCAGTACTTC. It codes for CASSLGTVYSYEQYF.

V gene TRBV7-9 combines with J gene TRBJ2-1, with TRBD2 identical over 8 bases. Germline V gene data show CDR1 as SEHNR and CDR2 as FQNEAQ (reference sequence). V was pared by 2 bases and J by 7 bases, with 7 bases of the junction left unmatched. The CDR3 consists of 15 residues. Written as DNA, the CDR3 is TGTGCCAGCAGCTTATATCTCGGGGGGGAGAATGAGCAGTTCTTC. Its protein is CASSLYLGGENEQFF.

The chain recombines TRBV4-1 with TRBJ1-2; no clear D. Germline V lookup: CDR1 MGHRA, CDR2 YSYEKL. The CDR3 contains 13 residues. Trimming removed 0 bases from V and 4 bases from J, with 6 bases in between. The CDR3 here is CASSQEGFYGYTF. In nucleotides, the CDR3 is TGCGCCAGCAGCCAAGAGGGTTTCTATGGCTACACCTTC.